These 5 T cell receptor beta chains came from one sample sequenced in a study of T cell repertoires in cytomegalovirus infection. TCRdb reprocessed the reads with MiXCR, giving one entry per CDR3 protein. The table records 450,000 to 550,000 distinct CDR3 sequences, 16% of them present only once. The sequenced material came from CD8+ T cells from PBMCs. Every receptor here comes from a human donor in good health (CMV status not recorded). Some clones in this sample may be carry-over from other donors' samples.

This clonotype occurred many times. The chain couples TRBV6-5 to TRBJ2-6; D gene unclear. The germline CDR1 and CDR2 sequences are MNHEY and SVGAGI. Deletions cut 2 bases from V and 0 bases from J, with 5 bases between. The CDR3 runs to 15 residues. The CDR3 DNA reads as TGTGCCAGCAGTTACGAAATCTCTGGGGCCAACGTCCTGACTTTC. Its translation: CASSYEISGANVLTF.

This chain uses TRBV20-1 with TRBJ1-1; D is perhaps TRBD1 (6 bases). This CDR3 region has 15 residues. V was shortened by 4 bases and J by 6 bases, with 21 bases between the two germline ends. CDR1 and CDR2 from the germline V gene are DFQATT and SNEGSKA (reference sequence). In DNA, the CDR3 is TGCAGTGCTATGGAAGTGGGGGGCGACGGGGCTGAAGCTTTCTTT. It is translated as CSAMEVGGDGAEAFF.

The table lists this clonotype with many counts. The V gene is TRBV6-6, the J gene TRBJ1-3; D call uncertain. The germline CDR1 and CDR2 sequences are MNHNY and SVGAGI (reference sequence). V lost 6 bases and J lost 3, with 3 bases in between. There are 11 residues in the CDR3. The CDR3 protein is CASSLGNTIYF. The CDR3 DNA reads as TGTGCCAGCAGCCTTGGAAACACCATATATTTT.

J is TRBJ2-7 and V is TRBV9; D may match TRBD1 or TRBD2 (5 bases each). Germline CDR1 is SGDLS and CDR2 is YYNGEE. This CDR3 contains 14 residues. V dropped 4 bases and J dropped 5 bases, with 16 bases sitting between them. The DNA for the CDR3 is TGTGCCAGCAGCCCCGGGACGCCAGCCCACGAGCAGTACTTC. Its translation is CASSPGTPAHEQYF. Based on the CDR3 plus reference TRBV9 and TRBJ2-7, the full variable domain is DSGVTQTPKHLITATGQRVTLRCSPRSGDLSVYWYQQSLDQGLQFLIQYYNGEERAKGNILERFSAQQFPDLHSELNLSSLELGDSALYFCASSPGTPAHEQYFGPGTRLTVT.

Note on this clonotype: Possible read error: a much larger clone is one base away. This chain links TRBV7-6 with TRBJ2-3; D not certain. Germline CDR1 and CDR2: SGHVS and FNYEAQ. The CDR3 runs 13 residues. Between the trimmed V and J ends, which lost 5 bases and 4 bases, there was a span of 10 bases. The CDR3 bases are TGTGCCAGCAGCCAGACCCGGGCAGATACGCAGTATTTT. Amino acid sequence: CASSQTRADTQYF.